Sequencing of this TCR beta chain was carried out in a study of response to subunit inactivated influenza vaccine. General study results and limits: Only a handful of new T cells, the authors suggested, are recruited with each seasonal influenza vaccination.

TCRdb reanalysed the RT-PCR reads using MiXCR and keeps one entry per CDR3 protein. The sample holds a few hundred thousand distinct CDR3 sequences, approximately 7.2% seen once. With 7 bases clipped from V and 2 bases from J, the junction kept 9 bases outside the gene matches. CDR3 length: 15 residues. In germline, CDR1 is SGHTA, CDR2 FQGNSA. About this clonotype: Its antigen is unidentified.

The material was PBMCs from blood, obtained roughly 24 months after vaccination. V and J are TRBV7-2 and TRBJ2-7; TRBD2 matches 9 bases. The sequence was collected from a man aged 45-69 years who received an inactivated influenza vaccine. As DNA, the CDR3 is TGTGCCAGCACCCAACGGGCTAGCGGGACCTACGAGCAGTACTTC. This codes for CASTQRASGTYEQYF.